This is a list of T cell receptor beta chains from one sample in a study of CD8+ T cells in alopecia areata. Method: immunoSEQ multiplex PCR; TCRdb's copy keeps in-frame clones and lacks some. The sample has 90,000 to 130,000 clones; about 59% are singletons. The material sequenced was CD8+ T cells sorted from blood, taken at week 24, from a patient treated with tofacitinib. All receptors derive from a human donor with alopecia areata. The CDR3 runs from the conserved cysteine through the conserved F or W. A D gene is named only where the DNA matches it firmly. For some rows the clone size is stated as once, few or many, or as a class when expanded; others skip it.

V: TRBV9; J: TRBJ2-7; D: -; length: 15; size: -; CDR3: CASSVGGDPVYEQYF; DNA: TGTGCCAGCAGCGTGGGCGGGGACCCTGTTTACGAGCAGTACTTC
V: TRBV2; J: TRBJ1-6; D: -; length: 15; size: -; CDR3: CASRGGYSYNSPLHF; DNA: TGTGCCAGCCGCGGGGGGTACTCCTATAATTCACCCCTCCACTTT
V: TRBV5-6; J: TRBJ1-2; D: TRBD1; length: 15; size: -; CDR3: CASSFGTVVNYGYTF; DNA: TGTGCCAGCAGCTTCGGGACAGTAGTTAACTATGGCTACACCTTC
V: TRBV18; J: TRBJ2-7; D: TRBD1; length: 14; size: few; CDR3: CASSPRTGKYEQYF; DNA: TGTGCCAGCTCACCCCGGACAGGGAAATACGAGCAGTACTTC
V: TRBV30; J: TRBJ2-7; D: TRBD1; length: 13; size: -; CDR3: CAWNLDRISEQYF; DNA: TGTGCCTGGAACCTGGACAGGATCTCCGAGCAGTACTTC
V: TRBV27; J: TRBJ1-6; D: TRBD1; length: 14; size: -; CDR3: CASSPRDRDSPLHF; DNA: TGTGCCAGCAGTCCCCGGGACAGAGATTCACCCCTCCACTTT
V: TRBV7-9; J: TRBJ1-2; D: TRBD1; length: 14; size: -; CDR3: CASSLARTGSGYTF; DNA: TGTGCCAGCAGCTTAGCTCGGACAGGCTCCGGCTACACCTTC
V: TRBV7-2; J: TRBJ2-5; D: -; length: 12; size: once; CDR3: CASSLAQETQYF; DNA: TGTGCCAGCAGCTTAGCCCAAGAGACCCAGTACTTC
V: TRBV6-1; J: TRBJ2-2; D: TRBD1; length: 14; size: few; CDR3: CASSEQGDTGELFF; DNA: TGTGCCAGCAGTGAACAGGGGGACACCGGGGAGCTGTTTTTT
V: TRBV19; J: TRBJ2-3; D: TRBD2; length: 18; size: few; CDR3: CASSPRLAGGPSTDTQYF; DNA: TGTGCCAGTAGTCCTCGACTAGCGGGGGGGCCTAGCACAGATACGCAGTATTTT
V: TRBV18; J: TRBJ1-4; D: -; length: 14; size: few; CDR3: CASSRYTTNEKLFF; DNA: TGTGCCAGCTCCCGATACACAACTAATGAAAAACTGTTTTTT
V: TRBV11-2; J: TRBJ2-2; D: -; length: 13; size: -; CDR3: CASSLWNTGELFF; DNA: TGTGCCAGCAGTCTGTGGAACACCGGGGAGCTGTTTTTT
V: TRBV5-4; J: TRBJ2-6; D: -; length: 16; size: -; CDR3: CASSQEGSSGANVLTF; DNA: TGTGCCAGCAGCCAAGAAGGGAGCTCTGGGGCCAACGTCCTGACTTTC
V: TRBV30; J: TRBJ2-2; D: -; length: 14; size: -; CDR3: CAWSVRRETGELFF; DNA: TGTGCCTGGAGTGTACGACGAGAAACCGGGGAGCTGTTTTTT
V: TRBV30; J: TRBJ2-1; D: TRBD2; length: 15; size: few; CDR3: CAWSEGAGAFRVQFF; DNA: TGTGCCTGGAGTGAGGGAGCGGGGGCCTTTCGGGTGCAGTTCTTC